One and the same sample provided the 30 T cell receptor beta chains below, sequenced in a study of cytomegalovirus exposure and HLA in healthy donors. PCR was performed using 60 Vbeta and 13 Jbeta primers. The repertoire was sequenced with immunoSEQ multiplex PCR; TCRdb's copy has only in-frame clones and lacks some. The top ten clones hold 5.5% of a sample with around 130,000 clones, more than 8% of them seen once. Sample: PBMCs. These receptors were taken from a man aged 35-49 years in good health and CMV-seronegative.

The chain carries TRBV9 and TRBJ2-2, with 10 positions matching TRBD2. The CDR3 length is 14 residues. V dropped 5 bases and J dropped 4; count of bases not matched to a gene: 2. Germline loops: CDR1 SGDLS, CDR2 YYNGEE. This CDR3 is CASSLAGGTGELFF. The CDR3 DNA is TGTGCCAGCAGTTTAGCGGGGGGCACCGGGGAGCTGTTTTTT.

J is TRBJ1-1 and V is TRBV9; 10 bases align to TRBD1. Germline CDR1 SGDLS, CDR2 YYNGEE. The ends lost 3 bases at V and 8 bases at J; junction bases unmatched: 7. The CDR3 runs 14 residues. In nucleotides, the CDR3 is TGTGCCAGCAGCGGCCGGGACAGGGGACAGGAAGCTTTCTTT. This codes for CASSGRDRGQEAFF. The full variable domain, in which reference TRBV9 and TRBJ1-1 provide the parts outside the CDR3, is DSGVTQTPKHLITATGQRVTLRCSPRSGDLSVYWYQQSLDQGLQFLIQYYNGEERAKGNILERFSAQQFPDLHSELNLSSLELGDSALYFCASSGRDRGQEAFFGQGTRLTVV.

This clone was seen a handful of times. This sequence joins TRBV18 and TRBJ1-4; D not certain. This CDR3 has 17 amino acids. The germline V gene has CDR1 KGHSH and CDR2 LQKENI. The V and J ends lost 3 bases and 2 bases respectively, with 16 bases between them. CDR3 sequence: CASSPFGVEPTNEKLFF. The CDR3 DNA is TGTGCCAGCTCACCCTTCGGGGTGGAACCGACTAATGAAAAACTGTTTTTT.

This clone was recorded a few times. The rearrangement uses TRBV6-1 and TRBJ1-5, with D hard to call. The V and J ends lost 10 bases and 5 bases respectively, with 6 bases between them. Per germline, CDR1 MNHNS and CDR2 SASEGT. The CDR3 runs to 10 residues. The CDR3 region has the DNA TGTGCCACCCGTTATCAGCCCCAGCATTTT. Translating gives CATRYQPQHF.

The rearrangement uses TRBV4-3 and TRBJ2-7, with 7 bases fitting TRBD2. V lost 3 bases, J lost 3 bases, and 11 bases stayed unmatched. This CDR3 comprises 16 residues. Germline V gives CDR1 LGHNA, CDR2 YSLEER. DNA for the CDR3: TGCGCCAGCAGCCAGTCACCGACCAGGGAGGGCTACGAGCAGTACTTC. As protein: CASSQSPTREGYEQYF.

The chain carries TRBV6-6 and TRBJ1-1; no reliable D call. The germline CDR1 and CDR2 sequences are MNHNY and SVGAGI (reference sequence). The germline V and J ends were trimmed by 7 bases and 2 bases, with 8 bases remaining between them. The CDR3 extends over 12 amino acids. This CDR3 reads CASTPTNTEAFF. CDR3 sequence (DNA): TGTGCCAGCACGCCTACCAACACTGAAGCTTTCTTT.

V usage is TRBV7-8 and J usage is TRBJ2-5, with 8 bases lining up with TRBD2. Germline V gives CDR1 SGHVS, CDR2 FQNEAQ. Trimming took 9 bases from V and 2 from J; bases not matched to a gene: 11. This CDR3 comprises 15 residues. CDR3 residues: CASLSGRGAQETQYF. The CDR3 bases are TGTGCCAGTCTCTCGGGGCGGGGGGCGCAAGAGACCCAGTACTTC.

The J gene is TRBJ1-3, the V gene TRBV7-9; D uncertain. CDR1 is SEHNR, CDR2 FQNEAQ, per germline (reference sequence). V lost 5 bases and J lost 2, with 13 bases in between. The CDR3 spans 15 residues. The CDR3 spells CASSPAGRAGNTIYF. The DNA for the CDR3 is TGTGCCAGCAGCCCGGCTGGGCGGGCTGGAAACACCATATATTTT.

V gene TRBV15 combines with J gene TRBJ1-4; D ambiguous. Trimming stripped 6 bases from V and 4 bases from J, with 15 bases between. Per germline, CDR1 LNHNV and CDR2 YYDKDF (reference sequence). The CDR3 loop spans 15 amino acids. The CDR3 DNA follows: TGTGCCACCAGTCTCTTCAGGATCGGTAATGAAAAACTGTTTTTT. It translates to CATSLFRIGNEKLFF.

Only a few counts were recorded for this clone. DNA of the CDR3: TGTGCCAGCAGCTTAATAAACAGGGGTCACAATGAGCAGTTCTTC. Translating gives CASSLINRGHNEQFF. This chain joins TRBV5-6 and TRBJ2-1, with 7 bases fitting TRBD1. V lost 2 bases and J lost 5; bases outside the gene matches: 7. The CDR3 runs 15 residues. The germline gives CDR1 SGHDT, CDR2 YYEEEE.

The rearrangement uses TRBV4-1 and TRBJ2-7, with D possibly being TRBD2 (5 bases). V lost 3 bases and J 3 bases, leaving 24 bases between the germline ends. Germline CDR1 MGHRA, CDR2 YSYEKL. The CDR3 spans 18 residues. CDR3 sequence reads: CASSQIAGGGLFFYEQYF. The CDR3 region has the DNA TGCGCCAGCAGCCAGATTGCCGGAGGTGGTTTGTTTTTCTACGAGCAGTACTTC.

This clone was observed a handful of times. CDR3 protein: CASSRRAGQGNYGYTF. DNA for the CDR3: TGCGCCAGCAGTCGCCGGGCGGGGCAGGGAAACTATGGCTACACCTTC. This chain joins TRBV23-1 and TRBJ1-2; TRBD1 might be the D (5 bases). TRBV23-1 is treated as an ORF (open reading frame) with a function not yet certain. V was trimmed by 4 bases and J by 2 bases, leaving 17 bases between them. The CDR3 is made up of 16 amino acids.

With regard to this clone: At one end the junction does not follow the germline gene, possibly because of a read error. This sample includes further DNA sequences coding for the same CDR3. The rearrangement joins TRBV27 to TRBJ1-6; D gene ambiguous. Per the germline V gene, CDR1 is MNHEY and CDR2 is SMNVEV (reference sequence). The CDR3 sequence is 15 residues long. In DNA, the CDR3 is TGTGCCAGCACCCGGAGGGAAAGCAATAATTCCCCCCTCCACTTT. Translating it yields CASTRRESNNSPLHF.

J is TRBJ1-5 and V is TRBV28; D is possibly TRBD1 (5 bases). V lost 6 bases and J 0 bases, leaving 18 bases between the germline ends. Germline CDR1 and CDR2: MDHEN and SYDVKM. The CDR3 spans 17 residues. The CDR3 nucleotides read TGTGCCAGCAGACTACGGACACGTAACAATAGCAATCAGCCCCAGCATTTT. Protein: CASRLRTRNNSNQPQHF.

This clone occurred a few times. CDR3: CASSAEDRGVHEQYF. DNA of the CDR3: TGTGCCAGCAGCGCAGAGGACAGGGGCGTCCACGAGCAGTACTTC. The V call is TRBV7-6, the J call TRBJ2-7, with 9 positions matching TRBD1. J gave up 5 bases and V 5 bases, and 10 bases lay outside the gene matches. This CDR3 region has 15 residues. Germline V gene sequence: CDR1 SGHVS, CDR2 FNYEAQ.

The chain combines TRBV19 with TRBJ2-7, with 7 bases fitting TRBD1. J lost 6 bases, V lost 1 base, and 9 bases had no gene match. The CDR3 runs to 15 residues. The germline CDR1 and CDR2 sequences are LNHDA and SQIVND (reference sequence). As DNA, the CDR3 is TGTGCCAGTAGTATAGTTGGCCAGGGGGTAGGCGAGCAGTACTTC. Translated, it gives CASSIVGQGVGEQYF.

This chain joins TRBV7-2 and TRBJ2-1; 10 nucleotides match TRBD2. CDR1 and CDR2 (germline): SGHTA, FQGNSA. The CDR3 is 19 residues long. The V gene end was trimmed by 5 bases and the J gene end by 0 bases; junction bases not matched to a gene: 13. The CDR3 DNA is TGTGCCAGCAGCCCTCCCCTAGCGGGGGCCCCCGTCTCCTACAATGAGCAGTTCTTC. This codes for CASSPPLAGAPVSYNEQFF.

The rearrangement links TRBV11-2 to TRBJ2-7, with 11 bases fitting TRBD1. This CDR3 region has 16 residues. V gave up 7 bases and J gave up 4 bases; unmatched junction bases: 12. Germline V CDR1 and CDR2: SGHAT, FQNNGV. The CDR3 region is CASNLSLGTGGYEQYF. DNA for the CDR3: TGTGCCAGCAACCTCTCTCTCGGGACAGGGGGTTACGAGCAGTACTTC.

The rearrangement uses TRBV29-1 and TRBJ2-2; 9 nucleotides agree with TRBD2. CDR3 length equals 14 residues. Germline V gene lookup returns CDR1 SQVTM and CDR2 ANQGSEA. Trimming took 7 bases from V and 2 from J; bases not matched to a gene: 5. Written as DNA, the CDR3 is TGCAGCGCCATGACTAGCGGAAACACCGGGGAGCTGTTTTTT. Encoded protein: CSAMTSGNTGELFF.

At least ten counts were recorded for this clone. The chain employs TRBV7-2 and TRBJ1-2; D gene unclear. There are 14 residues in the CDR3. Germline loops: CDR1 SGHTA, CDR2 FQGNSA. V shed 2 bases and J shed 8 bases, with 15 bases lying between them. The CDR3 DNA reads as TGTGCCAGCAGCTTAACAGTAGGAAGTGAGGGCTACACCTTC. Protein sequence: CASSLTVGSEGYTF. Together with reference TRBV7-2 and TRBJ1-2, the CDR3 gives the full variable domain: GAGVSQSPSNKVTEKGKDVELRCDPISGHTALYWYRQSLGQGLEFLIYFQGNSAPDKSGLPSDRFSAERTGGSVSTLTIQRTQQEDSAVYLCASSLTVGSEGYTFGSGTRLTVV.

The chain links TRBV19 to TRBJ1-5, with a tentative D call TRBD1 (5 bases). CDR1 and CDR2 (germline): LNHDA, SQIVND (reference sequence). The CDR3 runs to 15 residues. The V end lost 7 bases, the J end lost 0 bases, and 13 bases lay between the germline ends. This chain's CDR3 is CASKIQENSNQPQHF. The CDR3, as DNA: TGTGCCAGTAAAATACAGGAAAATAGCAATCAGCCCCAGCATTTT. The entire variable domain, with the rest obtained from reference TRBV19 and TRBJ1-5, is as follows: DGGITQSPKYLFRKEGQNVTLSCEQNLNHDAMYWYRQDPGQGLRLIYYSQIVNDFQKGDIAEGYSVSREKKESFPLTVTSAQKNPTAFYLCASKIQENSNQPQHFGDGTRLSIL.

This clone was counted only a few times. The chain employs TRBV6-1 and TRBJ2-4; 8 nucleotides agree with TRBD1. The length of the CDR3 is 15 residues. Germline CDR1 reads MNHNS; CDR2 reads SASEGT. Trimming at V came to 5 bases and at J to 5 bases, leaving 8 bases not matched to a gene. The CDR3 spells CASSLNPGQENIQYF. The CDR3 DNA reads TGTGCCAGCAGTTTAAACCCGGGACAGGAAAACATTCAGTACTTC.

The DNA of the CDR3 is TGTGCCAGCAGTTATACAGGGTCTCTGTATGGCTACACCTTC. Amino acids: CASSYTGSLYGYTF. The chain recombines TRBV6-6 with TRBJ1-2; weak D call: TRBD1 (6 bases). Germline V gene data show CDR1 as MNHNY and CDR2 as SVGAGI (reference sequence). The CDR3 covers 14 residues. Trimming left V 3 bases short and J 5 bases short, with 13 bases between.

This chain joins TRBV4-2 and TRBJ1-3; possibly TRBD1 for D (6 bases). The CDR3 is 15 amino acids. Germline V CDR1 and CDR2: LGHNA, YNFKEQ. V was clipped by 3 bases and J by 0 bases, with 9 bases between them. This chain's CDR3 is CASSQRGGSGNTIYF. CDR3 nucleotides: TGTGCCAGCAGCCAGAGAGGGGGCTCTGGAAACACCATATATTTT.

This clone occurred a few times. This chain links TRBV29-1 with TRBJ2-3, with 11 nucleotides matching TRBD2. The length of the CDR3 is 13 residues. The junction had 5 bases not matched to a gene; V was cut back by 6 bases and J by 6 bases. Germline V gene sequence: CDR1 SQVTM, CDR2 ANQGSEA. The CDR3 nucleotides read TGCAGCGTACTAGCGGGGGTCTGGGATACGCAGTATTTT. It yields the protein CSVLAGVWDTQYF.

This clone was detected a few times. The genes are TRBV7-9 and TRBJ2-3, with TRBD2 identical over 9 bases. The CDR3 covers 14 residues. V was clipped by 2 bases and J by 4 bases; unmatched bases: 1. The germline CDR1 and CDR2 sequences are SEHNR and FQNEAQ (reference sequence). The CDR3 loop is CASSLLAGSDTQYF. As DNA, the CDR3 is TGTGCCAGCAGCTTACTAGCGGGGTCAGATACGCAGTATTTT. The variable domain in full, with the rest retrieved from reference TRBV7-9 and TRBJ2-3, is DTGVSQNPRHKITKRGQNVTFRCDPISEHNRLYWYRQTLGQGPEFLTYFQNEAQLEKSRLLSDRFSAERPKGSFSTLEIQRTEQGDSAMYLCASSLLAGSDTQYFGPGTRLTVL.

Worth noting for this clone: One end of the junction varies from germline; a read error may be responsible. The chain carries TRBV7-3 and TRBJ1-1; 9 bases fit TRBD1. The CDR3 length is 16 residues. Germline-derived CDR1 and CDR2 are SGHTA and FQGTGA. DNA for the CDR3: TGTGCCAGCAGCCTAACAGACAGGGGGGAAAACACTGAAGCTTTCTTT. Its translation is CASSLTDRGENTEAFF.

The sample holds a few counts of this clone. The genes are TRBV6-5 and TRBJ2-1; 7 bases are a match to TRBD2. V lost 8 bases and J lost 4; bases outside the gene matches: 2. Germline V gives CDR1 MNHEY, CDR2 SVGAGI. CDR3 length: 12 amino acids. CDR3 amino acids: CASRRGYNEQFF. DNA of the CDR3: TGTGCCAGCCGGCGGGGGTACAATGAGCAGTTCTTC.

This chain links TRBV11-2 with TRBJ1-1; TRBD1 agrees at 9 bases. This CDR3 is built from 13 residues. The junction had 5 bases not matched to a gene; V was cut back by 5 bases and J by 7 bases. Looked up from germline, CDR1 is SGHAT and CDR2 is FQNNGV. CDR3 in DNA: TGTGCCAGCAGCCCTACAGGGGGCGTTGAAGCTTTCTTT. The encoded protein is CASSPTGGVEAFF.

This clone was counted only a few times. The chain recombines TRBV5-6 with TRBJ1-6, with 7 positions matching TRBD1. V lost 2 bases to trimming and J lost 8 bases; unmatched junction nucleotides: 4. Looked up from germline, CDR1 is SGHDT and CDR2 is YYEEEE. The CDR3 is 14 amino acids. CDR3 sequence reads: CASSFYRGDSPLHF. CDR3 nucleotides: TGTGCCAGCAGCTTTTACAGGGGAGATTCACCCCTCCACTTT.